What follows is one T cell receptor (beta chain) and its context. Its antigen remains unknown. The V and J ends lost 5 bases and 7 bases, in that order; junction bases with no gene match: 7. The germline CDR1 and CDR2 sequences are SGHAT and FQNNGV. This CDR3 region has 14 residues. Enrollment shut out patients with autoimmune disease history or systemic immunosuppression. Blood samples were obtained at baseline, cycle 4 day 1, and cycle 7 day 1. This table comes from immunoSEQ multiplex PCR, and its TCRdb copy is limited to in-frame clones, with some not included. Of over 15,000 clones in the sample, about 81% were seen once. The data were obtained in a study of OX40 agonist ivuxolimab in advanced cancers. Study results and caveats: Partial responders at 0.1-3.0 mg/kg showed near-lowest clonal expansion. CD8+ T cells showed, on average, more clonal expansion than CD4+ cells.

This TCR was recovered from an adult with an advanced solid tumor such as melanoma, head and neck, liver or kidney cancer. The specimen comprised CD4+ or CD8+ T cells sorted from blood, sampled in a trial of the OX40 agonist ivuxolimab. V and J are TRBV11-2 and TRBJ2-1, with 8 bases identical to TRBD1. DNA for the CDR3: TGTGCCAGCAGCGAACGGACAGGGTGGAATGAGCAGTTCTTC. Translated: CASSERTGWNEQFF. The full variable domain, with the rest looked up from reference TRBV11-2 and TRBJ2-1, is EAGVAQSPRYKIIEKRQSVAFWCNPISGHATLYWYQQILGQGPKLLIQFQNNGVVDDSQLPKDRFSAERLKGVDSTLKIQPAKLEDSAVYLCASSERTGWNEQFFGPGTRLTVL.